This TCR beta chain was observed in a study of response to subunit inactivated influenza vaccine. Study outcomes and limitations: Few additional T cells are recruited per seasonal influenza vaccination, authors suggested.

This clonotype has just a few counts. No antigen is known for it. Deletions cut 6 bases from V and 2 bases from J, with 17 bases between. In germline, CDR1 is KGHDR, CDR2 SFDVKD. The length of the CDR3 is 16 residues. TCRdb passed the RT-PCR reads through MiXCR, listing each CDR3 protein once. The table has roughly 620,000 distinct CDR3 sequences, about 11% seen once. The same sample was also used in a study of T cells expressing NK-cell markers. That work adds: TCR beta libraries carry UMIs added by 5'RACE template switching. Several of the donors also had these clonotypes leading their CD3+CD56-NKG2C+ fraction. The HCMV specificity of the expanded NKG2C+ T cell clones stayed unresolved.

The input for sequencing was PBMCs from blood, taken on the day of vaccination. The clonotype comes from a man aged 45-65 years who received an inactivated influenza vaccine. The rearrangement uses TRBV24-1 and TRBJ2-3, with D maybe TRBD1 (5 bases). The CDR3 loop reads CATSSPAGPNTDTQYF. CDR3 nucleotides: TGTGCCACCAGTTCCCCGGCAGGGCCGAACACAGATACGCAGTATTTT.